The present T cell receptor beta chain was sequenced within a study of T cell responses to AZD1222 COVID-19 vaccine. General study findings and limits: Seropositivity was recorded at baseline in only a handful of AZD1222 recipients. Unmutated variant regions reportedly attract nearly half of all spike-specific TCRs. Females made up more of the donors, who were largely white British, and clonal diversity may have come out too low.

TCRdb's copy holds only in-frame clones and misses some; the assay was immunoSEQ multiplex PCR. The repertoire holds about 88,000 clones, with around 91% as singletons. With respect to this clone: Its antigen remains unidentified.

CDR3 size: 14 residues. V was trimmed by 4 bases and J by 7 bases, leaving 18 bases between them. CDR1 is SGHRS, CDR2 YFSETQ, per germline. The chain recombines TRBV5-1 with TRBJ2-7; D is possibly TRBD2 (7 bases). This specimen was peripheral blood, taken on day 0 of MenACWY control vaccination. This receptor was taken from an adult in good health. The CDR3 region has the DNA TGCGCCAGCAGCGATAGCGGGCTAAGGGGGGAGCAGTACTTC. This encodes CASSDSGLRGEQYF.